A selection of T cell receptor beta chains follows, all from one sample in a study of T cell responses to AZD1222 COVID-19 vaccine. Profiling relied on immunoSEQ multiplex PCR, and the TCRdb table lists in-frame clones only, not all of them. The sample lists 130,000 or so clones, roughly nine tenths occurring once. The specimen was peripheral blood, collected on day 0 of AZD1222 vaccination. The source of these receptors is an adult in good health. Both conserved end residues are part of each CDR3. The order of the fields is D gene, V gene, clone size, J gene, CDR3 DNA, CDR3 protein. D genes are given only for firm matches. For some rows the clone size is stated as once, few or many, or as a class when expanded; others skip it.

TRBD1,TRBV5-1,.,TRBJ2-1,TGCGCCAGCAGCTCGAGACAGGGTCTAAGCAATGAGCAGTTCTTC,CASSSRQGLSNEQFF
TRBD1,TRBV7-2,few,TRBJ1-1,TGTGCCAGCAGCGAGCCCCCGGGACAGGGGTTGAACACTGAAGCTTTCTTT,CASSEPPGQGLNTEAFF
.,TRBV27,.,TRBJ1-2,TGTGCCAGCAGTTTATGGCAAGACGGCCCCTATGGCTACACCTTC,CASSLWQDGPYGYTF
TRBD1,TRBV27,.,TRBJ1-4,TGTGCCAGCAGTAGACAGGGCTACGAAAAACTGTTTTTT,CASSRQGYEKLFF
TRBD1,TRBV3-1/TRBV3-2,.,TRBJ1-2,TGTGCCAGCAGCCAAGGCGGGACAGCCCTTGGTGGCTACACCTTC,CASSQGGTALGGYTF
.,TRBV30,.,TRBJ1-2,TGTGCCTGGAGTTTTCAGGCAGTATATGGCTACACCTTC,CAWSFQAVYGYTF
TRBD1,TRBV7-8,.,TRBJ2-7,TGTGCCAGCAGCTTAGCGACAGGGTTCCACTCCGAGCAGTACTTC,CASSLATGFHSEQYF
.,TRBV5-1,.,TRBJ1-5,TGCGCCAGCAGCTTGGCAACGGGGGTTCAGCCCCAGCATTTT,CASSLATGVQPQHF
.,TRBV11-1,.,TRBJ1-5,TGTGCCAGCAGCCTGAGTCAGGGCGGGCCCCAGCATTTT,CASSLSQGGPQHF
.,TRBV6-5,.,TRBJ2-7,TGTGCCAGCAGACACCAGAACTACGAGCAGTACTTC,CASRHQNYEQYF
.,TRBV3-1/TRBV3-2,.,TRBJ1-4,TGTGCCAGCAGCCGGGAGGTTTTTCCAACTAATGAAAAACTGTTTTTT,CASSREVFPTNEKLFF
TRBD2,TRBV7-6,.,TRBJ2-3,TGTGCCAGCAGCTTAACTCGCGGGGGGACTAGCACAGATACGCAGTATTTT,CASSLTRGGTSTDTQYF
.,TRBV10-1,.,TRBJ2-3,TGCGCCAGTAAAGAACGGATTAGCACAGATACGCAGTATTTT,CASKERISTDTQYF
.,TRBV7-2,once,TRBJ1-5,TGTGCCAGCAGCTTAGTGACAGTTCGGCAGCCCCAGCATTTT,CASSLVTVRQPQHF
TRBD1,TRBV6-2/TRBV6-3,once,TRBJ1-5,TGTGCCAGCAGTCCCCGGACAGGGTATAGCAATCAGCCCCAGCATTTT,CASSPRTGYSNQPQHF
TRBD1,TRBV2,.,TRBJ1-4,TGTGCCAGCAGTGAGACAGGGAAGATTAATGAAAAACTGTTTTTT,CASSETGKINEKLFF
TRBD1,TRBV27,.,TRBJ1-4,TGTGCCAGCAGTCCGGACAGGAGTGATGAAAAACTGTTTTTT,CASSPDRSDEKLFF
TRBD2,TRBV4-2,.,TRBJ2-1,TGTGCCAGCAGCCAAGCGGGCGACACTAGCGGCAATGAGCAGTTCTTC,CASSQAGDTSGNEQFF
.,TRBV19,once,TRBJ2-2,TGTGCCAGTAGTATAAGTCGGGGGGCCAACACCGGGGAGCTGTTTTTT,CASSISRGANTGELFF
.,TRBV7-3,.,TRBJ2-1,TGTGCCAGCAGCTTAAGAGACAATGAGCAGTTCTTC,CASSLRDNEQFF
TRBD2,TRBV4-1,once,TRBJ2-1,TGCGCCAGCAGCCACTCCGGGACTAGCGGGGTTTACAATGAGCAGTTCTTC,CASSHSGTSGVYNEQFF
.,TRBV7-9,.,TRBJ2-3,TGTGCCAGCAGCTCCCGAGTAACAGATACGCAGTATTTT,CASSSRVTDTQYF
.,TRBV5-6,.,TRBJ1-5,TGTGCCAGCAGCCAGTTCTCGGGAAATCAGCCCCAGCATTTT,CASSQFSGNQPQHF
.,TRBV28,.,TRBJ2-3,TGTGCCAGCAGGACCCGCACAGATACGCAGTATTTT,CASRTRTDTQYF
.,TRBV19,.,TRBJ1-3,TGTGCCAGTAGTACCTCAGGGTCTGGAAACACCATATATTTT,CASSTSGSGNTIYF
.,TRBV7-3,.,TRBJ1-5,TGTGCCAGCAGCTTAAATGGGGGGCCAAATCAGCCCCAGCATTTT,CASSLNGGPNQPQHF
TRBD2,TRBV7-6,.,TRBJ2-2,TGTGCCAGCAGCTTAGTATTTATGGCGGGGGGAAACACCGGGGAGCTGTTTTTT,CASSLVFMAGGNTGELFF